One and the same sample provided the 30 T cell receptor beta chains below, sequenced in a study of T cells in Graves' hyperthyroidism and ophthalmopathy. Researchers took RNA transcripts and amplified the TCR beta CDR3 regions from them. The HTBI primer set was used in a first-round RT-PCR of the TCR CDR3. TCRdb ran MiXCR on the multiplex PCR reads and lists one entry per CDR3 protein. Among about 700,000 distinct CDR3 sequences listed, less than 15% were seen once. The sequenced material came from blood. The receptors stem from a woman aged 18-29 years with Graves' hyperthyroidism.

This clonotype has a count of ten or more. This chain connects TRBV4-3 to TRBJ1-1, with 8 bases fitting TRBD1. V shed 4 bases, J shed 7 bases, and the junction held 8 bases outside the gene matches. The CDR3 length is 14 residues. CDR1 is LGHNA, CDR2 YSLEER, per germline. CDR3 DNA sequence: TGCGCCAGCAGCCGACAGGGGCGGATGGGTGAAGCTTTCTTT. Amino acids: CASSRQGRMGEAFF.

The table lists this clonotype with a few counts. This sequence joins TRBV18 and TRBJ1-1; 8 bases match TRBD1. With V trimmed by 6 bases and J by 8 bases, 11 bases remained unmatched. The germline V gene encodes CDR1 KGHSH and CDR2 LQKENI. The length of the CDR3 is 14 residues. As DNA, the CDR3 is TGTGCCAGCTCTGTAACCGGGACAGGTAACGAAGCTTTCTTT. Translated, it gives CASSVTGTGNEAFF. Full variable domain (missing parts from reference TRBV18 and TRBJ1-1): NAGVMQNPRHLVRRRGQEARLRCSPMKGHSHVYWYRQLPEEGLKFMVYLQKENIIDESGMPKERFSAEFPKEGPSILRIQQVVRGDSAAYFCASSVTGTGNEAFFGQGTRLTVV.

The table lists this clonotype with a few counts. This chain links TRBV6-2 or TRBV6-3 with TRBJ2-1; D may match TRBD1 or TRBD2 (7 bases each). V was pared by 1 base and J by 7 bases, with 17 bases between. CDR3 length equals 16 residues. Germline CDR1 and CDR2: MNHEY and SVGEGT. The CDR3 DNA follows: TGTGCCAGCAGTTACTATCGGACAGGCGGGGGTAATGAGCAGTTCTTC. It encodes CASSYYRTGGGNEQFF.

Concerning this clonotype: A single base separates this from a much larger clone, so it may be a read error. The chain uses TRBV6-2 or TRBV6-3 and TRBJ2-1; 11 nucleotides agree with TRBD2. This CDR3 spans 15 amino acids. CDR1 is MNHEY and CDR2 is SVGEGT in the germline V gene. The CDR3 nucleotides read TGTGCCAGCACCGAAGGGATAGCGGGAGGGTTTGAGCAGTCCTTC. Protein product: CASTEGIAGGFEQSF.

This clonotype was seen repeatedly, ten times or more. The genes are TRBV12-3 or TRBV12-4 and TRBJ1-1; unclear D gene. This CDR3 contains 16 residues. V dropped 0 bases and J dropped 7 bases, with 18 bases sitting between them. CDR3 in DNA: TGTGCCAGCAGTTTAGCGCTCGGTTTCAGAGTAAATGAAGCTTTCTTT. It codes for CASSLALGFRVNEAFF.

In this sample, this clonotype turned up a few times. The chain is built from TRBV7-6 and TRBJ2-3, with TRBD2 matching over 10 bases. The CDR3 is 18 residues long. After removal of 2 bases from V and 5 bases from J, the junction contained 13 bases not matched to a gene. CDR1 is SGHVS, CDR2 FNYEAQ, per germline. CDR3 loop: CASSLISSGRLGKDTQYF. DNA of the CDR3: TGTGCCAGCAGCTTAATCTCTAGCGGGAGATTGGGGAAAGATACGCAGTATTTT.

This clonotype was observed many times. CDR3 protein: CASSLGTASYGYTF. In DNA form, the CDR3 reads TGTGCCAGCAGCTTGGGGACAGCTTCCTATGGCTACACCTTC. The V call is TRBV5-6, the J call TRBJ1-2, with D perhaps TRBD1 (6 bases). The CDR3 is made up of 14 amino acids. The germline V gene has CDR1 SGHDT and CDR2 YYEEEE. The ends were cut back, 0 bases at V and 4 bases at J, with 10 bases in the middle.

The DNA for the CDR3 is TGTGCCAGTAGTATGAGGGGCAACTATGGCTACACCTTC. Amino acids: CASSMRGNYGYTF. The chain couples TRBV19 to TRBJ1-2; D might be TRBD1 (5 bases). The CDR3 sequence is 13 residues long. V shed 3 bases and J shed 2 bases, with 7 bases lying between them. The germline V gene has CDR1 LNHDA and CDR2 SQIVND (reference sequence).

This clonotype was recorded at least ten times. The junction shows a germline mismatch at one end, possibly a read error. The V gene is TRBV20-1, the J gene TRBJ2-2; 9 bases align to TRBD2. Per the germline V gene, CDR1 is DFQATT and CDR2 is SNEGSKA (reference sequence). The length of the CDR3 is 15 residues. The CDR3 DNA reads as TGCAGTGCCAGAGATCCAGCGGGAGGCGCCGGGGAGCTGTTTTTT. Translated: CSARDPAGGAGELFF.

This chain uses TRBV6-5 with TRBJ2-1; 7 nucleotides align to TRBD2. Germline lookup yields CDR1 MNHEY and CDR2 SVGAGI. The junction had 5 bases not matched to a gene; V was cut back by 1 base and J by 2 bases. This CDR3 comprises 16 residues. DNA for the CDR3: TGTGCCAGCAGTTACTTTCCAGCGGGAACCTACAATGAGCAGTTCTTC. It is translated as CASSYFPAGTYNEQFF.

The V and J genes are TRBV20-1 and TRBJ1-4, with D unresolved. The length of the CDR3 is 10 residues. CDR1 is DFQATT, CDR2 SNEGSKA, per germline (reference sequence). Trimming shortened V by 6 bases and J by 5 bases, and 4 bases separated the two germline ends. CDR3 bases: TGCAGTGCCTGGAATGAAAAACTGTTTTTT. Translating it yields CSAWNEKLFF.

Many counts were recorded for this clonotype. The genes are TRBV7-2 and TRBJ2-7, with 7 bases matching TRBD1. Germline-derived CDR1 and CDR2 are SGHTA and FQGNSA. V dropped 3 bases and J dropped 0; count of bases not matched to a gene: 5. The CDR3 loop spans 15 amino acids. The DNA for the CDR3 is TGTGCCAGCAGCTTCCTGCCAGGGGGCTCCTACGAGCAGTACTTC. This encodes CASSFLPGGSYEQYF.

This clonotype has ten or more counts. The chain links TRBV20-1 to TRBJ2-1, with 9 nucleotides matching TRBD2. CDR3 length: 16 amino acids. The junction had 12 bases not matched to a gene; V was cut back by 3 bases and J by 6 bases. CDR1 and CDR2 from the germline V gene are DFQATT and SNEGSKA (reference sequence). CDR3 in amino acids: CSAREGGLARLNEQFF. The CDR3 nucleotides are TGCAGTGCTAGGGAGGGTGGACTAGCGCGGCTCAATGAGCAGTTCTTC.

The table lists this clonotype with many counts. The rearrangement joins TRBV6-1 to TRBJ1-1; D is possibly TRBD1 (5 bases). V gave up 6 bases and J gave up 2 bases, with 10 bases separating them. CDR1 and CDR2 from the germline V gene are MNHNS and SASEGT. This CDR3 has 13 residues. In DNA form, the CDR3 reads TGTGCCAGCAGGACAGTCACTAACACTGAAGCTTTCTTT. Protein: CASRTVTNTEAFF.

A few counts support this clonotype. The chain carries TRBV7-9 and TRBJ2-1, with D hard to call. Germline V gene sequence: CDR1 SEHNR, CDR2 FQNEAQ (reference sequence). CDR3 length equals 11 residues. Trimming took 5 bases from V and 10 from J, leaving 9 bases between them. This CDR3 reads CASSALTEQFF. The CDR3 DNA follows: TGTGCCAGCAGCGCGTTAACAGAGCAGTTCTTC.

The chain employs TRBV29-1 and TRBJ1-1, with D perhaps TRBD1 (5 bases). The length of the CDR3 is 12 residues. V was clipped by 7 bases and J by 5 bases, with 14 bases between them. Per germline, CDR1 SQVTM and CDR2 ANQGSEA. CDR3 sequence: CSAKPTVTEAFF. As DNA, the CDR3 is TGCAGCGCCAAGCCGACAGTGACTGAAGCTTTCTTT.

This clonotype was found a few times. This rearrangement joins TRBV7-2 to TRBJ2-7, with D possibly TRBD2 on 6 matching bases. From germline, CDR1 is SGHTA and CDR2 FQGNSA. V was shortened by 4 bases and J by 7 bases, with 11 bases between the two germline ends. This CDR3 spans 12 amino acids. CDR3: CASSSRGWEQYF. The CDR3 nucleotides are TGTGCCAGCAGCTCTCGGGGGTGGGAGCAGTACTTC.

This clonotype was seen ten or more times. The chain recombines TRBV29-1 with TRBJ2-7; no reliable D call. Germline lookup yields CDR1 SQVTM and CDR2 ANQGSEA. The CDR3 sequence is 12 residues long. The V and J ends lost 7 bases and 0 bases respectively, with 10 bases between them. The CDR3 nucleotides are TGCAGCGCCACGTCTGACTCCTACGAGCAGTACTTC. It is translated as CSATSDSYEQYF.

This clonotype was seen at least ten times. The V call is TRBV7-9, the J call TRBJ2-7, with D perhaps TRBD1 (6 bases). Germline V gene sequence: CDR1 SEHNR, CDR2 FQNEAQ (reference sequence). CDR3 length: 15 residues. Trimming shortened V by 0 bases and J by 2 bases, and 11 bases separated the two germline ends. The CDR3 loop reads CASSLAPRGPYEQYF. CDR3 coding DNA: TGTGCCAGCAGCTTAGCGCCCAGGGGCCCCTACGAGCAGTACTTC.

This clonotype appeared a few times. This chain links TRBV20-1 with TRBJ2-1; 8 bases line up with TRBD2. This CDR3 contains 15 residues. V shed 1 base and J 9 bases; nucleotides not matched to a gene: 11. In germline, CDR1 is DFQATT, CDR2 SNEGSKA (reference sequence). CDR3 sequence reads: CSARGFSGGISEQFF. Written as DNA, the CDR3 is TGCAGTGCTAGAGGTTTTTCGGGAGGGATTAGTGAGCAGTTCTTC.

This chain connects TRBV19 to TRBJ2-2, with D possibly called TRBD1 or TRBD2 (5 bases each). The CDR3 totals 16 residues. Trimming took off 6 bases at V and 0 bases at J, with 14 bases between the two ends. From germline, CDR1 is LNHDA and CDR2 SQIVND (reference sequence). The DNA for the CDR3 is TGTGCCAGTAGGCCGCGAAGGGGAGCGAACACCGGGGAGCTGTTTTTT. Amino acid sequence: CASRPRRGANTGELFF.

The rearrangement links TRBV6-1 to TRBJ2-6; D is unresolved. Germline CDR1 MNHNS, CDR2 SASEGT. The CDR3 runs 15 residues. Trimming stripped 8 bases from V and 2 bases from J, with 13 bases between. In DNA, the CDR3 is TGTGCCAGCCGCTGGGGAACTGCTGGGGCCAACGTCCTGACTTTC. This sequence encodes CASRWGTAGANVLTF.

With regard to this clonotype: Because the CDR3 is missing its conserved closing phenylalanine or tryptophan, this is likely a read error. This rearrangement joins TRBV5-1 to TRBJ1-4, with 7 bases identical to TRBD1. The CDR3 consists of 17 residues. Germline-derived CDR1 and CDR2 are SGHRS and YFSETQ. Germline trimming cut 0 bases from V and 7 bases from J; bases unmatched to any gene: 12. The CDR3 is CASSLALTGAFGEKLFL. CDR3 in DNA: TGCGCCAGCAGCTTGGCCCTTACAGGGGCATTTGGTGAAAAACTGTTTCTT.

The chain couples TRBV12-3 or TRBV12-4 to TRBJ2-5, with 7 bases fitting TRBD1. This CDR3 has 13 residues. J gave up 5 bases and V 6 bases, and 6 bases lay outside the gene matches. CDR3 sequence reads: CASRLQGMETQYF. The CDR3 coding sequence is TGTGCCAGCAGGTTACAGGGGATGGAGACCCAGTACTTC.

This clonotype was seen ten or more times. The rearrangement uses TRBV24-1 and TRBJ2-5; 8 bases agree with TRBD1. V was pared by 1 base and J by 5 bases, with 5 bases of the junction left unmatched. The germline V gene has CDR1 KGHDR and CDR2 SFDVKD. The CDR3 length is 15 residues. The CDR3 bases are TGTGCCACCAGTGATTTCCAGGGGGCAGGGGAGACCCAGTACTTC. Its translation is CATSDFQGAGETQYF.

In its sample, this clonotype was seen a few times. The rearrangement links TRBV7-7 to TRBJ2-1; D is unresolved. Trimming cost V 2 bases and J 2 bases, with 13 bases left between them. This CDR3 spans 16 amino acids. CDR1 SSHAT and CDR2 FNYEAQ come from the germline V gene (reference sequence). This CDR3 reads CASSLTSGLPYNEQFF. DNA for the CDR3: TGTGCCAGCAGCTTAACATCCGGGCTTCCCTACAATGAGCAGTTCTTC.

The sample holds many counts of this clonotype. CDR3 amino acids: CASSREMGTGGYEQYF. The CDR3 bases are TGCGCCAGCAGCCGGGAGATGGGGACAGGGGGCTACGAGCAGTACTTC. This chain uses TRBV4-1 with TRBJ2-7; 11 positions match TRBD1. This CDR3 contains 16 residues. Germline-derived CDR1 and CDR2 are MGHRA and YSYEKL. Trimming removed 4 bases from V and 3 bases from J; junction bases left unmatched: 8.

The chain combines TRBV7-9 with TRBJ1-1, with a possible D match to TRBD1 (6 bases). Deletions cut 3 bases from V and 4 bases from J, with 18 bases between. The V gene's germline CDR1 is SEHNR and CDR2 FQNEAQ (reference sequence). The CDR3 sequence is 16 residues long. CDR3 nucleotide sequence: TGTGCCAGCAGCTTGGGACAAGTGGGCAGGAGCACTGAAGCTTTCTTT. Encoded protein: CASSLGQVGRSTEAFF. The variable domain in full, with the rest retrieved from reference TRBV7-9 and TRBJ1-1, is DTGVSQNPRHKITKRGQNVTFRCDPISEHNRLYWYRQTLGQGPEFLTYFQNEAQLEKSRLLSDRFSAERPKGSFSTLEIQRTEQGDSAMYLCASSLGQVGRSTEAFFGQGTRLTVV.

Ten or more counts support this clonotype. The chain employs TRBV30 and TRBJ1-2; D call uncertain. CDR3 length equals 13 residues. Trimming cost V 2 bases and J 2 bases, with 9 bases left between them. Germline-derived CDR1 and CDR2 are GTSNPN and SVGIG (reference sequence). CDR3 in amino acids: CAWSTSINYGYTF. The CDR3 coding sequence is TGTGCCTGGAGTACCTCGATCAACTATGGCTACACCTTC.

This clonotype was seen ten or more times. The chain couples TRBV7-9 to TRBJ1-2, with 7 bases fitting TRBD1. Trimming at V came to 1 base and at J to 8 bases, leaving 4 bases not matched to a gene. Germline assignment: CDR1 SEHNR and CDR2 FQNEAQ (reference sequence). This CDR3 comprises 13 residues. The CDR3 region is CASSLEGGRGYTF. In DNA, the CDR3 is TGTGCCAGCAGCTTAGAAGGGGGCAGAGGCTACACCTTC.